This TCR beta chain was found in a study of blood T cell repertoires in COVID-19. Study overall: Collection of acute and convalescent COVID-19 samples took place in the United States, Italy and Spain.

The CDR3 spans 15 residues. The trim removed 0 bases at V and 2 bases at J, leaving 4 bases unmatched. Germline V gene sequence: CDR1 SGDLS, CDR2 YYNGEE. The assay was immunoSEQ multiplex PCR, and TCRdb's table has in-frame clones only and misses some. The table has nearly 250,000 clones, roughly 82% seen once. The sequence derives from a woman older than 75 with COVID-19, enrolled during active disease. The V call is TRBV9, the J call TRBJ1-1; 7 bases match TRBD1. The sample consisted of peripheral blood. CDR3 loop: CASSVETGRNTEAFF. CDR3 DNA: TGTGCCAGCAGCGTAGAGACAGGGCGAAACACTGAAGCTTTCTTT.